There are many counts of the clone carrying this TCR beta chain. Its specificity is unknown. Sorted naive CD8 T cells, roughly 20,000 to 1,100,000, were sequenced from 10%, 30% or 50% RNA. This entry is derived from a study of molecular identifiers for immune sequencing clone quantification. The CDR3 totals 12 residues. CDR1 and CDR2 from the germline V gene are MNHEY and SMNVEV (reference sequence). V was trimmed by 7 bases and J by 8 bases, leaving 14 bases between them. Whole-study results and caveats: Reportedly, one cell's Jurkat TCR RNA was detected within one million naive CD8 cells. Clones carrying above 20 RNA copies accounted for over 98% of effector molecules, under 1% in naive cells.

One entry per CDR3 protein, called by TCRdb with MiXCR from the PCR reads. The table shows about half a million distinct CDR3 sequences, with 25% occurring only once. The sequence was obtained from a human donor in good health. Some libraries in this study had Jurkat cell RNA spiked in. The chain uses TRBV27 and TRBJ1-1, with D possibly TRBD1 on 5 matching bases. The sample was naive CD8+ T cells from blood, with Jurkat cell RNA spiked in. Sample subset: FACS-sorted CD8+CD4-CCR7+CD45RA+ naive T cells. CDR3 region: CASKGRGGEAFF. CDR3 sequence (DNA): TGTGCCAGCAAGGGAAGGGGTGGAGAAGCTTTCTTT.